One sample yielded the 28 T cell receptor beta chains listed below, sequenced in a study of identical twins (dated by TCRdb to about 2016). The method behind the library was 5' RACE. Sequenced on an Illumina HiSeq 2000. TCRdb ran its own pipeline on the public reads, namely fastp trimming at Q25 and MiXCR clone calling, and kept in-frame beta chains. Records with the same CDR3 protein are collapsed into one entry carrying the most frequent genes and DNA. This sample gives approximately 1.8 million distinct CDR3 sequences in total; 25% to 35% of them show up just once. About 0.27% of the sample lies in the top ten. Sequenced input: cord blood. These receptors all come from a newborn girl in good health.

The chain's CDR3 is CAISESPGSSYNSPLHF. The CDR3 bases are TGTGCCATCAGTGAGTCGCCGGGAAGCTCCTATAATTCACCCCTCCACTTT. The chain employs TRBV10-3 and TRBJ1-6; the D is unclear. Germline loops: CDR1 ENHRY, CDR2 SYGVKD. V was trimmed by 0 bases and J by 0 bases, leaving 9 bases between them. There are 17 residues in the CDR3.

The chain couples TRBV4-1 to TRBJ2-2; 14 nucleotides agree with TRBD2. CDR3 length: 18 amino acids. Looked up from germline, CDR1 is MGHRA and CDR2 is YSYEKL. The J segment lost 2 bases and the V segment lost 0 bases, leaving 2 bases of the junction unmatched. CDR3 in DNA: TGCGCCAGCAGCCAAGAGGGACTAGCGGGGGTTAACACCGGGGAGCTGTTTTTT. Translation: CASSQEGLAGVNTGELFF.

This clonotype was observed a few times. The J gene is TRBJ1-5, the V gene TRBV6-6; the D is unclear. Germline-derived CDR1 and CDR2 are MNHNY and SVGAGI (reference sequence). CDR3 length: 15 amino acids. The ends were cut back, 2 bases at V and 0 bases at J, with 8 bases in the middle. As DNA, the CDR3 is TGTGCCAGCAGTTACGGCCAGTTTAGCAATCAGCCCCAGCATTTT. Protein: CASSYGQFSNQPQHF.

This clonotype was recorded many times. This chain connects TRBV29-1 to TRBJ2-7, with D unresolved. CDR1 SQVTM and CDR2 ANQGSEA come from the germline V gene. The V end lost 4 bases, the J end lost 4 bases, and 8 bases lay between the germline ends. There are 11 residues in the CDR3. Here the CDR3 DNA reads TGCAGCGTTGTGCTGTCTTACGAGCAGTACTTC. Its translation: CSVVLSYEQYF.

In this sample, this clonotype turned up a few times. The V call is TRBV12-3 or TRBV12-4, the J call TRBJ1-2, with D unclear. This CDR3 has 13 amino acids. The V and J ends lost 3 bases and 3 bases respectively, with 8 bases between them. The CDR3 loop is CASSFTAHYGYTF. The CDR3 DNA is TGTGCCAGCAGTTTTACAGCCCACTATGGCTACACCTTC.

CDR3 region: CASSQDGRGRDNEQFF. For the CDR3, the DNA is TGTGCCAGCAGCCAAGATGGTAGGGGGAGGGACAATGAGCAGTTCTTC. The rearrangement joins TRBV14 to TRBJ2-1; TRBD2 might be the D (7 bases). V was shortened by 0 bases and J by 5 bases, with 14 bases between the two germline ends. The CDR3 loop spans 16 amino acids. Germline CDR1 SGHDN, CDR2 FVKESK.

Only a few counts were recorded for this clonotype. V gene TRBV6-6 combines with J gene TRBJ2-3, with D perhaps matching TRBD1 (6 bases). CDR1 MNHNY and CDR2 SVGAGI come from the germline V gene (reference sequence). The V and J ends lost 1 base and 4 bases respectively, with 12 bases between them. CDR3 length equals 15 residues. The CDR3 region is CASSYWGRGSDTQYF. The CDR3 nucleotides are TGTGCCAGCAGTTACTGGGGCAGGGGCTCAGATACGCAGTATTTT.

The genes are TRBV5-1 and TRBJ2-5, with a possible D match to TRBD2 (5 bases). This CDR3 has 15 amino acids. Trimming took 0 bases from V and 4 from J, leaving 13 bases between them. Germline V gives CDR1 SGHRS, CDR2 YFSETQ. CDR3 region: CASSLGQTIRETQYF. The CDR3 DNA is TGCGCCAGCAGCTTGGGGCAGACTATAAGAGAGACCCAGTACTTC.

V usage is TRBV13 and J usage is TRBJ2-4; TRBD2 matches at 10 bases. The CDR3 totals 17 residues. V shed 0 bases and J 2 bases; nucleotides not matched to a gene: 4. From germline, CDR1 is PRHDT and CDR2 FYEKMQ (reference sequence). The CDR3 DNA follows: TGTGCCAGCAGCTTAGGCCCTAGCGGGAGTCCCAAAAACATTCAGTACTTC. Translated, it gives CASSLGPSGSPKNIQYF.

There are a few counts of this clonotype. This chain uses TRBV12-3 or TRBV12-4 with TRBJ1-1; unclear D gene. The CDR3 is 12 residues long. V was trimmed by 5 bases and J by 2 bases, leaving 6 bases between them. CDR3 DNA sequence: TGTGCCAGCAGTCCTCACAACACTGAAGCTTTCTTT. This codes for CASSPHNTEAFF.

This clonotype has a handful of counts. This chain uses TRBV20-1 with TRBJ2-7; D is perhaps TRBD1 (6 bases). The CDR3 is made up of 14 amino acids. Trimming left V 2 bases short and J 2 bases short, with 13 bases between. Looked up from germline, CDR1 is DFQATT and CDR2 is SNEGSKA (reference sequence). Here the CDR3 reads CSARSDRITYEQYF. CDR3 DNA sequence: TGCAGTGCTAGATCCGACAGGATCACCTACGAGCAGTACTTC.

This clonotype was picked up a small number of times. The chain has TRBV12-3 or TRBV12-4 and TRBJ2-1, with TRBD1 identical over 9 bases. V was pared by 7 bases and J by 2 bases, with 6 bases of the junction left unmatched. CDR3 length: 15 residues. The CDR3: CASKERQGAYNEQFF. CDR3 in DNA: TGTGCCAGCAAGGAGAGACAGGGGGCCTACAATGAGCAGTTCTTC.

The chain links TRBV4-1 to TRBJ2-5; D gene unclear. Trimming removed 0 bases from V and 11 bases from J, with 13 bases in between. CDR3 length equals 13 residues. CDR1 is MGHRA, CDR2 YSYEKL, per germline. The CDR3, as DNA: TGCGCCAGCAGCCAAGAGTCCCCTCGAGAGCAGTACTTC. Amino acids: CASSQESPREQYF.

DNA of the CDR3: TGTGCCAGCAGCGGTCACGGACTAGCCTACAATGAGCAGTTCTTC. It is translated as CASSGHGLAYNEQFF. The V and J genes are TRBV7-9 and TRBJ2-1, with 7 bases identical to TRBD2. The CDR3 totals 15 residues. The ends lost 5 bases at V and 2 bases at J; junction bases unmatched: 6. Germline V gene sequence: CDR1 SEHNR, CDR2 FQNEAQ (reference sequence).

The V and J genes are TRBV5-1 and TRBJ2-5; D is perhaps TRBD1 (6 bases). The CDR3 has 15 amino acids. V lost 4 bases and J 6 bases, leaving 19 bases between the germline ends. The germline CDR1 and CDR2 sequences are SGHRS and YFSETQ. The chain's CDR3 is CASSKQSGGAKTQYF. DNA for the CDR3: TGCGCCAGCAGCAAACAGTCTGGGGGCGCAAAGACCCAGTACTTC.

The chain uses TRBV10-3 and TRBJ1-1; D is unclear. The V and J ends lost 6 bases and 0 bases respectively, with 8 bases between them. This CDR3 spans 13 amino acids. Germline V gives CDR1 ENHRY, CDR2 SYGVKD. CDR3 sequence: CAIRVSLNTEAFF. The CDR3 DNA is TGTGCCATCAGAGTTAGCCTGAACACTGAAGCTTTCTTT.

This chain uses TRBV29-1 with TRBJ1-3, with D unclear. V lost 7 bases, J lost 0 bases, and 4 bases lay in between. The CDR3 length is 11 residues. CDR1 SQVTM and CDR2 ANQGSEA come from the germline V gene. The CDR3 DNA reads as TGCAGCGCCCCCTCTGGAAACACCATATATTTT. Amino acid sequence: CSAPSGNTIYF.

DNA of the CDR3: TGTGCCAGCAGCTTGACTCGGGGGGGCGGGTACACTGAAGCTTTCTTT. It translates to CASSLTRGGGYTEAFF. The chain joins TRBV7-8 to TRBJ1-1; possible D gene TRBD1, 6 bases. V lost 3 bases to trimming and J lost 3 bases, with 17 bases between them. CDR1 and CDR2 from the germline V gene are SGHVS and FQNEAQ. The CDR3 is made up of 16 amino acids.

This chain uses TRBV6-1 with TRBJ2-7; D not resolved. The J call may be in error: the DNA end matches TRBJ2-5 better. Germline V gene lookup returns CDR1 MNHNS and CDR2 SASEGT. There are 12 residues in the CDR3. DNA of the CDR3: TGTGCCAGCAGTGAAGACCCCAAGACCCAGTACTTC. This translates into CASSEDPKTQYF.

This clonotype was counted between two and nine times. The chain is built from TRBV20-1 and TRBJ2-5; 8 nucleotides agree with TRBD2. Trimming at V came to 5 bases and at J to 5 bases, leaving 7 bases not matched to a gene. This CDR3 spans 13 amino acids. Looked up from germline, CDR1 is DFQATT and CDR2 is SNEGSKA (reference sequence). The CDR3 region is CSAPLAGYETQYF. The CDR3 nucleotides read TGCAGTGCTCCCCTAGCGGGTTACGAGACCCAGTACTTC.

This clonotype was seen many times. This chain connects TRBV10-3 to TRBJ2-7, with TRBD1 matching over 8 bases. Unmatched junction bases numbered 11, after V lost 3 bases and J lost 4 bases. Looked up from germline, CDR1 is ENHRY and CDR2 is SYGVKD. The CDR3 has 16 residues. CDR3 loop: CAISDWTGSGPYEQYF. The CDR3 DNA is TGTGCCATCAGTGATTGGACAGGGTCGGGTCCTTACGAGCAGTACTTC.

For the CDR3, the DNA is TGTGCCAGCAGCGTAGGGGCTAGCGGGAACTCAGATACGCAGTATTTT. Its translation is CASSVGASGNSDTQYF. This chain uses TRBV9 with TRBJ2-3, with 9 bases fitting TRBD2. Germline V lookup: CDR1 SGDLS, CDR2 YYNGEE. V shed 0 bases and J 4 bases; nucleotides not matched to a gene: 6. This CDR3 is 16 amino acids long.

V is TRBV6-2 or TRBV6-3 and J is TRBJ2-7; the match to TRBD2 covers 9 bases. Germline V CDR1 and CDR2: MNHEY, SVGEGT. The CDR3 has 14 residues. Trimming cost V 6 bases and J 0 bases; bases outside gene matches: 3. CDR3 amino acids: CASRASGASYEQYF. CDR3 bases: TGTGCCAGCAGAGCTAGCGGGGCCTCCTACGAGCAGTACTTC.

The V gene is TRBV28, the J gene TRBJ2-3; 8 positions match TRBD2. Germline values: CDR1 MDHEN, CDR2 SYDVKM. The CDR3 is 16 amino acids. V dropped 3 bases and J dropped 2; count of bases not matched to a gene: 7. DNA for the CDR3: TGTGCCAGCAGTTTCCTACTAGCGGAGCCCACAGATACGCAGTATTTT. Its translation is CASSFLLAEPTDTQYF.

This clonotype was seen a few times. J is TRBJ1-2 and V is TRBV20-1, with 7 positions matching TRBD1. The CDR3 consists of 13 residues. Germline CDR1 reads DFQATT; CDR2 reads SNEGSKA (reference sequence). The V gene end was trimmed by 6 bases and the J gene end by 5 bases; junction bases not matched to a gene: 9. The CDR3 DNA is TGCAGTGCGTCTAGGGGGCGAGGTTATGGCTACACCTTC. Translating it yields CSASRGRGYGYTF.

Comments on this clonotype: The junction does not match germline at one end; this may be a read error. The genes are TRBV20-1 and TRBJ1-2, with D hard to call. From germline, CDR1 is DFQATT and CDR2 SNEGSKA (reference sequence). This CDR3 is built from 10 residues. The CDR3 is CGAYSYGYTF. CDR3 nucleotide sequence: TGCGGTGCTTACAGCTATGGCTACACCTTC.

This chain links TRBV29-1 with TRBJ2-2; D gene uncertain. The ends were cut back, 6 bases at V and 7 bases at J, with 9 bases in the middle. The CDR3 totals 11 residues. Germline loops: CDR1 SQVTM, CDR2 ANQGSEA. Here the CDR3 reads CSVVALGELFF. In DNA, the CDR3 is TGCAGCGTCGTTGCCCTCGGGGAGCTGTTTTTT.

The rearrangement joins TRBV7-9 to TRBJ1-1; D not resolved. V was clipped by 2 bases and J by 4 bases, with 17 bases between them. CDR1 and CDR2 (germline): SEHNR, FQNEAQ (reference sequence). The CDR3 consists of 16 residues. The CDR3 DNA follows: TGTGCCAGCAGCTTAATAGGAGGTTTTAAGGGCACTGAAGCTTTCTTT. Its translation: CASSLIGGFKGTEAFF.